Below, one T cell receptor (beta chain) is given with its context. Its antigen remains unknown. This sample stems from a study of chemoradiotherapy in HPV16-positive cancers. Study results and caveats: The functional HPV-specific definition rests on just two HPV16-positive patients.

Trimming removed 7 bases from V and 3 bases from J; junction bases left unmatched: 9. CDR3 length: 14 residues. The germline V gene has CDR1 MNHEY and CDR2 SMNVEV (reference sequence). Libraries were prepared by immunoSEQ multiplex PCR; TCRdb keeps only in-frame clonotypes and omits some of them. The sample holds nearly 2,500 clones, approximately 81% seen once. The sequence derives from a human donor with HPV-associated anogenital cancer. This chain links TRBV27 with TRBJ2-7; 7 bases agree with TRBD2. Sequences were derived from tumor tissue, sampled from a patient who underwent chemoradiotherapy. CDR3 bases: TGTGCCAGCATAAACCCGGGACTAAACTACGAGCAGTACTTC. Protein product: CASINPGLNYEQYF.